This T cell receptor (beta chain) appears in the sequencing data of a study of blood T cell repertoires in COVID-19. As for the study in general: COVID-19 samples from acute and convalescent phases originated in the United States, Italy and Spain. T cells, B-cell-depleted T cells, or PBMCs provided the cDNA or gDNA that served as material.

Authors' analysis steps: Quantification of nucleated cells was approximated via reference gene primer amplification. The method was immunoSEQ multiplex PCR; TCRdb's version includes in-frame clones alone and lacks a portion of them. V and J calls plus clone size are reproduced from that table; the DNA served to infer D and trimming. The table has about 41,000 clones, about 80% seen once. Germline lookup yields CDR1 LNHDA and CDR2 SQIVND (reference sequence). CDR3 length: 12 residues. Deletions cut 5 bases from V and 5 bases from J, with 7 bases between. The genes are TRBV19 and TRBJ1-5; tentatively, D is TRBD1 (5 bases). The sequenced sample consisted of peripheral blood. This clonotype originated in a woman aged 60-70 years with acute or convalescent COVID-19. CDR3 nucleotide sequence: TGTGCCAGTAGTCAACAGGATCAGCCCCAGCATTTT. It specifies CASSQQDQPQHF.